Below, one TCR beta chain is given with its context. Its cognate antigen is unknown. PCR employed 60 Vbeta and 13 Jbeta primers. TCRdb's table, derived via immunoSEQ multiplex PCR, lists solely in-frame clones and lacks some. The sample has approximately 220,000 clones; approximately 82% are singletons. Per germline, CDR1 SEHNR and CDR2 FQNEAQ (reference sequence). The CDR3 is 15 amino acids. V was clipped by 5 bases and J by 6 bases, with 17 bases between them. This sample was included in a study of cytomegalovirus exposure and HLA in healthy donors. Study in general: A previous analysis identified 100 million to 120 million unique TCR beta sequences derived from some 170 million T cells.

Study findings and constraints: Association of a missense DCLRE1C variant with TCR beta V- and J-gene trimming was reported in a later analysis.

This TCR derives from a man aged 18 to 29 in good health and CMV-seronegative. The chain has TRBV7-9 and TRBJ2-1; maybe TRBD2 (6 bases). Sample: PBMCs. DNA of the CDR3: TGTGCCAGCAGCCGAATAGTGGCGGGAATCAATGAGCAGTTCTTC. It codes for CASSRIVAGINEQFF.